This T cell receptor (beta chain) appears in the sequencing data of a study of blood T cell repertoires in COVID-19. Overall study: COVID-19 samples collected from the United States, Italy and Spain covered acute and convalescent phases. Sources were T cells, B-cell-depleted T cells, or PBMCs; the material itself was cDNA or gDNA.

Original analysis: The assay estimated nucleated cells by amplifying reference gene primers. TCRdb keeps only in-frame clones here, not all; method: immunoSEQ multiplex PCR. Clone size and the V and J calls come from that table; the DNA yielded D and trimming. The sample lists 150,000 to 200,000 clones, over 75% seen once, with around 10% in the top ten. Sequenced sample: peripheral blood. This receptor was taken from a man aged 55 to 70 with active or convalescent COVID-19.

The CDR3 sequence: CASSQDRTRNSPLHF. CDR3 DNA: TGTGCCAGCAGCCAAGATAGGACACGGAATTCACCCCTCCACTTT. This chain uses TRBV14 with TRBJ1-6; D possibly corresponds to TRBD1 (5 bases). The germline CDR1 and CDR2 sequences are SGHDN and FVKESK. The CDR3 length is 15 residues. Deletions cut 0 bases from V and 7 bases from J, with 10 bases between.